The 27 T cell receptor beta chains below come from one sample, sequenced in a study of T cells after yellow fever vaccination. TCRdb reprocessed the 5' RACE reads via MiXCR and lists one record per CDR3 protein. The repertoire holds over 110,000 distinct CDR3 sequences, with 7.7% as singletons. The source was CD4+ T cells sorted from PBMCs, collected 5 days after the yellow fever booster vaccination. These receptors all stem from a man in his thirties or forties who received the YFV17D yellow fever vaccine.

This clonotype was detected ten times or more. This chain uses TRBV3-1 with TRBJ2-7, with D maybe TRBD2 (5 bases). The germline V gene encodes CDR1 LGHDT and CDR2 YNNKEL (reference sequence). V dropped 3 bases and J dropped 1 base, with 10 bases sitting between them. The CDR3 runs 14 residues. The CDR3 protein is CASSQLWTSYEQYF. CDR3 nucleotides: TGTGCCAGCAGCCAGTTATGGACTTCCTACGAGCAGTACTTC.

The V call is TRBV12-5, the J call TRBJ2-1, with 14 nucleotides matching TRBD2. The V segment lost 4 bases and the J segment 8 bases; nucleotides outside the gene matches: 10. The CDR3 is 17 amino acids. The germline V gene has CDR1 LGHNT and CDR2 FRNRAP. The CDR3 DNA follows: TGTGCTAGTGGTTCGGGGACTAGCGGGAGCATGGGAGATGAGCAGTTCTTC. It encodes CASGSGTSGSMGDEQFF.

The table lists this clonotype with many counts. The V gene is TRBV5-1, the J gene TRBJ1-2; 9 bases are a match to TRBD1. The CDR3 is 15 residues long. The J segment lost 4 bases and the V segment lost 4 bases, leaving 8 bases of the junction unmatched. Germline values: CDR1 SGHRS, CDR2 YFSETQ. As DNA, the CDR3 is TGCGCCAGCAGCCCCTCGACAGGGGGGGTCTATGGCTACACCTTC. Protein sequence: CASSPSTGGVYGYTF.

This clonotype has ten or more counts. The chain uses TRBV5-1 and TRBJ2-7, with 9 bases lining up with TRBD1. There are 15 residues in the CDR3. The V gene end was trimmed by 0 bases and the J gene end by 3 bases; junction bases not matched to a gene: 4. Germline CDR1 is SGHRS and CDR2 is YFSETQ. The DNA of the CDR3 is TGCGCCAGCAGCTTGGCCACGGGACAGGGCTACGAGCAGTACTTC. Residues: CASSLATGQGYEQYF.

The CDR3: CASSFSTDTQYF. In DNA, the CDR3 is TGTGCCAGCAGTTTTAGCACAGATACGCAGTATTTT. The chain carries TRBV6-6 and TRBJ2-3; D not certain. This CDR3 is built from 12 residues. CDR1 is MNHNY and CDR2 is SVGAGI in the germline V gene (reference sequence). Trimming pared 4 bases from V and 0 bases from J, leaving 2 bases between.

There are many counts of this clonotype. V and J are TRBV20-1 and TRBJ2-1, with 9 bases identical to TRBD2. CDR1 and CDR2 from the germline V gene are DFQATT and SNEGSKA (reference sequence). Trimming at V came to 5 bases and at J to 0 bases, leaving 2 bases not matched to a gene. CDR3 length equals 14 residues. This chain's CDR3 is CSAQTSGSYNEQFF. Written as DNA, the CDR3 is TGCAGTGCTCAGACTAGCGGCTCCTACAATGAGCAGTTCTTC.

This clonotype was observed at least ten times. The V call is TRBV20-1, the J call TRBJ2-3; tentatively, D is TRBD1 or TRBD2 (6 bases each). Trimming removed 5 bases at V and 6 bases at J, with 15 bases between. CDR1 is DFQATT and CDR2 is SNEGSKA in the germline V gene (reference sequence). The CDR3 is made up of 13 amino acids. For the CDR3, the DNA is TGCAGTGCTCCGAGGGGGGCAGGGGATACGCAGTATTTT. Protein product: CSAPRGAGDTQYF.

The table lists this clonotype with many counts. The genes are TRBV11-2 and TRBJ2-3, with TRBD1 matching 7 bases. CDR1 is SGHAT, CDR2 FQNNGV, per germline. J lost 3 bases, V lost 5 bases, and 17 bases had no gene match. The CDR3 has 18 amino acids. CDR3 bases: TGTGCCAGCAGCGACCCCCGGGGAAGCGGACAGGAGACAGATACGCAGTATTTT. This encodes CASSDPRGSGQETDTQYF.

The chain has TRBV7-2 and TRBJ2-3; 8 bases are a match to TRBD2. V shed 0 bases, J shed 1 base, and the junction held 6 bases outside the gene matches. Germline V gene data show CDR1 as SGHTA and CDR2 as FQGNSA. The CDR3 is 17 residues long. CDR3 sequence reads: CASSLAGSGARTDTQYF. For the CDR3, the DNA is TGTGCCAGCAGCTTAGCCGGTAGCGGGGCCCGCACAGATACGCAGTATTTT.

J is TRBJ2-1 and V is TRBV3-1; TRBD1 agrees at 8 bases. V was pared by 7 bases and J by 5 bases, with 16 bases of the junction left unmatched. The CDR3 spans 17 residues. The germline CDR1 and CDR2 sequences are LGHDT and YNNKEL (reference sequence). This CDR3 is CASTVRTGPTDHNEQFF. CDR3 coding DNA: TGTGCCAGCACCGTTCGGACAGGGCCAACCGACCACAATGAGCAGTTCTTC.

This clonotype has ten or more counts. V is TRBV6-8 and J is TRBJ2-7, with TRBD1 matching over 8 bases. The V gene end was trimmed by 6 bases and the J gene end by 4 bases; junction bases not matched to a gene: 5. This CDR3 has 13 amino acids. The germline CDR1 and CDR2 sequences are MNHGY and SAAAGT. The CDR3 nucleotides read TGTGCCAGCAGAGGACAGGGAGGATACGAGCAGTACTTC. It is translated as CASRGQGGYEQYF.

This clonotype was detected ten times or more. The chain employs TRBV20-1 and TRBJ2-1; 9 nucleotides line up with TRBD2. Germline CDR1 and CDR2: DFQATT and SNEGSKA (reference sequence). The CDR3 is 14 amino acids. Trimming at V came to 4 bases and at J to 6 bases, leaving 7 bases not matched to a gene. The CDR3 DNA sequence: TGCAGTGCTAAAAGCCTAGCGGGAATCAATGAGCAGTTCTTC. Its translation is CSAKSLAGINEQFF.

This clonotype showed up many times. The gene calls are TRBV12-5 and TRBJ1-5, with D maybe TRBD1 (5 bases). The ends were cut back, 2 bases at V and 6 bases at J, with 8 bases in the middle. The CDR3 loop spans 13 amino acids. CDR1 is LGHNT and CDR2 is FRNRAP in the germline V gene. For the CDR3, the DNA is TGTGCTAGTGGTTTGTCGGGGACTCAGCCCCAGCATTTT. Protein: CASGLSGTQPQHF.

This clonotype was recorded at least ten times. This chain connects TRBV7-9 to TRBJ2-3, with a tentative D call TRBD2 (5 bases). The ends were cut back, 1 base at V and 4 bases at J, with 9 bases in the middle. The length of the CDR3 is 14 residues. Germline CDR1 and CDR2: SEHNR and FQNEAQ (reference sequence). This CDR3 reads CASSLVQRADTQYF. Here the CDR3 DNA reads TGTGCCAGCAGCTTAGTTCAGAGGGCAGATACGCAGTATTTT.

This clonotype was seen only once. V gene TRBV11-2 combines with J gene TRBJ2-1; 9 bases line up with TRBD2. The junction had 14 bases not matched to a gene; V was cut back by 2 bases and J by 0 bases. Germline CDR1 SGHAT, CDR2 FQNNGV. CDR3 length: 20 residues. CDR3 in DNA: TGTGCCAGCAGCTTATGGGGGGGGGAGCTAGCGGGACGCTCCTACAATGAGCAGTTCTTC. Translating it yields CASSLWGGELAGRSYNEQFF.

The chain uses TRBV7-2 and TRBJ2-7; 11 positions match TRBD2. Trimming removed 0 bases from V and 5 bases from J; junction bases left unmatched: 21. The germline V gene has CDR1 SGHTA and CDR2 FQGNSA. The CDR3 covers 21 residues. In DNA form, the CDR3 reads TGTGCCAGCAGCTTAGCATCGACTAGCGGGATTTTCCCCCAACCTTCCAACGAGCAGTACTTC. Its protein product is CASSLASTSGIFPQPSNEQYF.

This clonotype was picked up many times. The J gene is TRBJ2-1, the V gene TRBV5-1; 8 bases map to TRBD1. The CDR3 has 14 residues. The trim removed 6 bases at V and 5 bases at J, leaving 7 bases unmatched. Germline lookup yields CDR1 SGHRS and CDR2 YFSETQ. CDR3 nucleotides: TGCGCCAGCACCTCGGGACAGGCCCACAATGAGCAGTTCTTC. This gives the protein CASTSGQAHNEQFF.

This clonotype was seen repeatedly, ten times or more. The J gene is TRBJ1-4, the V gene TRBV9; D might be TRBD1 (5 bases). The CDR3 is 15 amino acids. Between the trimmed V and J ends, which lost 0 bases and 4 bases, there was a span of 10 bases. Germline V gives CDR1 SGDLS, CDR2 YYNGEE. CDR3 DNA sequence: TGTGCCAGCAGCGTAGCAGGGACTTTTAATGAAAAACTGTTTTTT. Residues: CASSVAGTFNEKLFF.

Notes on this clonotype: A much larger clone lies one base from this, so it may be a read error. The CDR3 DNA sequence: TGTGCCAGCTCAACGGGACTAGCGCGCAACGGGGAGCTGTTTTTT. The encoded protein is CASSTGLARNGELFF. The chain employs TRBV18 and TRBJ2-2, with TRBD2 matching 10 bases. Germline-derived CDR1 and CDR2 are KGHSH and LQKENI. V was pared by 5 bases and J by 7 bases, with 7 bases of the junction left unmatched. The CDR3 length is 15 residues.

Many counts were recorded for this clonotype. The chain has TRBV30 and TRBJ2-7; D unclear. The CDR3 contains 12 residues. Germline CDR1 is GTSNPN and CDR2 is SVGIG (reference sequence). Trimming took off 1 base at V and 3 bases at J, with 7 bases between the two ends. CDR3 in DNA: TGTGCCTGGAGTGGCGGTAGCTACGAGCAGTACTTC. Translation: CAWSGGSYEQYF.

This clonotype was seen at least ten times. V and J are TRBV7-2 and TRBJ2-7, with unresolved D. V was trimmed by 5 bases and J by 6 bases, leaving 14 bases between them. CDR1 is SGHTA, CDR2 FQGNSA, per germline. The CDR3 is made up of 13 amino acids. CDR3 loop: CASSARTGAEQYF. The CDR3 DNA reads as TGTGCCAGCAGCGCGAGGACCGGAGCCGAGCAGTACTTC.

This clonotype showed up many times. The V gene is TRBV7-2, the J gene TRBJ2-1, with 8 bases fitting TRBD2. The CDR3 consists of 14 residues. Germline V gives CDR1 SGHTA, CDR2 FQGNSA. V was pared by 6 bases and J by 3 bases, with 4 bases of the junction left unmatched. The CDR3 DNA reads as TGTGCCAGCAGATTTACTAGCGGCTACAATGAGCAGTTCTTC. Translating it yields CASRFTSGYNEQFF.

This sequence joins TRBV20-1 and TRBJ1-5; 7 bases line up with TRBD1. The CDR3 is 13 residues long. The V gene end was trimmed by 3 bases and the J gene end by 6 bases; junction bases not matched to a gene: 5. The germline CDR1 and CDR2 sequences are DFQATT and SNEGSKA (reference sequence). This CDR3 reads CSARRQGGQPQHF. For the CDR3, the DNA is TGCAGTGCTAGGAGACAGGGCGGTCAGCCCCAGCATTTT.

This clonotype has ten or more counts. This chain links TRBV5-1 with TRBJ2-5; 14 bases map to TRBD2. The J segment lost 2 bases and the V segment lost 0 bases, leaving 6 bases of the junction unmatched. The germline gives CDR1 SGHRS, CDR2 YFSETQ. The CDR3 loop spans 18 amino acids. CDR3 DNA: TGCGCCAGCAGCTTGGGACTAGCGGGAGGGCCTAGTCAAGAGACCCAGTACTTC. This codes for CASSLGLAGGPSQETQYF.

At least ten counts were recorded for this clonotype. CDR3: CSARGRSGNSYEQYF. The CDR3 bases are TGCAGTGCTAGGGGGCGGAGCGGGAACTCCTACGAGCAGTACTTC. This chain uses TRBV20-1 with TRBJ2-7; 7 nucleotides match TRBD2. CDR1 is DFQATT, CDR2 SNEGSKA, per germline (reference sequence). The CDR3 is 15 amino acids. The V segment lost 3 bases and the J segment 0 bases; nucleotides outside the gene matches: 8.

This clonotype was seen at least ten times. This chain uses TRBV4-1 with TRBJ1-5, with no clear D. CDR1 and CDR2 (germline): MGHRA, YSYEKL. The ends were cut back, 1 base at V and 4 bases at J, with 20 bases in the middle. This CDR3 is built from 18 residues. CDR3 nucleotides: TGCGCCAGCAGCCAAGTCCTGACGGGAGCCAACGAAAATCAGCCCCAGCATTTT. Translated: CASSQVLTGANENQPQHF.

This clonotype was counted many times. The chain uses TRBV5-1 and TRBJ2-7; D perhaps matches TRBD1 (5 bases). This CDR3 is 13 amino acids long. The V and J ends lost 4 bases and 5 bases respectively, with 13 bases between them. Germline V gives CDR1 SGHRS, CDR2 YFSETQ. CDR3 nucleotide sequence: TGCGCCAGCAGCAGCCAAGACAGAAACGAGCAGTACTTC. It codes for CASSSQDRNEQYF.